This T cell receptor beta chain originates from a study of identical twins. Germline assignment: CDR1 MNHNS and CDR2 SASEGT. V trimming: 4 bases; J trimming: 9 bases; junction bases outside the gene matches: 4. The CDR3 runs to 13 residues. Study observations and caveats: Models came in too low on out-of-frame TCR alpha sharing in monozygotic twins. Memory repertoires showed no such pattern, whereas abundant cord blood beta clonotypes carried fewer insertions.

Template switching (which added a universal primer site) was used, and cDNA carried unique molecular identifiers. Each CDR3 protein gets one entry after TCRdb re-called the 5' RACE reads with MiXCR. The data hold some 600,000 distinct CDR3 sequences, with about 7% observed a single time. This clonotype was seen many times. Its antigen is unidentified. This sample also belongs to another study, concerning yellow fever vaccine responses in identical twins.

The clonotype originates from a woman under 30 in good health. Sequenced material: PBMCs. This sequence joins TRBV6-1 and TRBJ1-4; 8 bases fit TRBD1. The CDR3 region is CASSGQGPQKLFF. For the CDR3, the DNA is TGTGCCAGCAGTGGACAGGGGCCCCAAAAACTGTTTTTT.